Below are 26 T cell receptor beta chains sequenced from a single sample in a study of radiotherapy plus CTLA-4 blockade in lung cancer. Assay used: immunoSEQ multiplex PCR; TCRdb lists only in-frame clones, some missing. This sample has around 45,000 clones, with 65% to 70% found just once. The source was peripheral blood, collected from a patient treated with radiotherapy plus ipilimumab. Source of these receptors: a human donor with non-small cell lung cancer who had a partial response to radiotherapy plus ipilimumab.

The chain carries TRBV30 and TRBJ1-2; D unclear. The CDR3 contains 12 residues. Looked up from germline, CDR1 is GTSNPN and CDR2 is SVGIG (reference sequence). Trimming shortened V by 3 bases and J by 7 bases, and 12 bases separated the two germline ends. Here the CDR3 reads CAWSPSRIGYTF. The CDR3 nucleotides read TGTGCCTGGAGCCCCTCCAGGATTGGCTACACCTTC.

For the CDR3, the DNA is TGTGCCAGCAGCCCGCGGACTGGCCGCCCCTACGAGCAGTACTTC. Protein product: CASSPRTGRPYEQYF. V is TRBV5-6 and J is TRBJ2-7, with D maybe TRBD2 (5 bases). The CDR3 has 15 residues. In germline, CDR1 is SGHDT, CDR2 YYEEEE. The V and J ends lost 4 bases and 2 bases respectively, with 16 bases between them.

The V and J genes are TRBV6-4 and TRBJ2-2, with D possibly being TRBD2 (5 bases). The V gene's germline CDR1 is MRHNA and CDR2 SNTAGT. This CDR3 region has 14 residues. V lost 4 bases, J lost 2 bases, and 8 bases lay in between. The CDR3 reads CASSVGSNTGELFF. The CDR3 coding sequence is TGTGCCAGCAGTGTAGGGAGCAACACCGGGGAGCTGTTTTTT.

The rearrangement uses TRBV7-6 and TRBJ1-3; D is undetermined. The CDR3 extends over 17 amino acids. In germline, CDR1 is SGHVS, CDR2 FNYEAQ. V was cut by 2 bases and J by 0 bases, with 14 bases left in between. The CDR3, as DNA: TGTGCCAGCAGCTTATGGGGAGAGGAAACCTCTGGAAACACCATATATTTT. Its translation is CASSLWGEETSGNTIYF.

The chain carries TRBV9 and TRBJ2-2, with D tentatively TRBD1 (6 bases). Germline CDR1 SGDLS, CDR2 YYNGEE. The length of the CDR3 is 13 residues. V lost 4 bases, J lost 5 bases, and 9 bases lay in between. In nucleotides, the CDR3 is TGTGCCAGCAGCTCTACAGGGACCGGGGAGCTGTTTTTT. It translates to CASSSTGTGELFF.

The chain is built from TRBV19 and TRBJ2-1; 9 bases align to TRBD2. The J segment lost 8 bases and the V segment lost 4 bases, leaving 3 bases of the junction unmatched. From germline, CDR1 is LNHDA and CDR2 SQIVND (reference sequence). This CDR3 has 13 amino acids. CDR3 sequence: CASSSGREHEQFF. In nucleotides, the CDR3 is TGTGCCAGTAGTAGCGGGAGGGAGCATGAGCAGTTCTTC.

This clone was seen a handful of times. The gene calls are TRBV6-1 and TRBJ1-2; D is uncertain. V shed 3 bases and J shed 2 bases, with 10 bases lying between them. CDR1 MNHNS and CDR2 SASEGT come from the germline V gene. The CDR3 totals 14 residues. The CDR3 nucleotides read TGTGCCAGCAGTGAGGAGGCGGGAAACTATGGCTACACCTTC. Translation gives CASSEEAGNYGYTF.

The chain has TRBV6-6 and TRBJ2-1; weak D call: TRBD2 (5 bases). The V end lost 2 bases, the J end lost 6 bases, and 11 bases lay between the germline ends. The CDR3 length is 14 residues. Per germline, CDR1 MNHNY and CDR2 SVGAGI (reference sequence). Here the CDR3 DNA reads TGTGCCAGCAGTTACCCGCCTAGCTCCAATGAGCAGTTCTTC. Protein sequence: CASSYPPSSNEQFF.

This sequence joins TRBV28 and TRBJ2-5, with a tentative D call TRBD2 (6 bases). CDR3 length: 14 residues. V lost 3 bases and J 5 bases, leaving 13 bases between the germline ends. In germline, CDR1 is MDHEN, CDR2 SYDVKM. The CDR3 is CASSLGLAMETQYF. The CDR3 nucleotides read TGTGCCAGCAGTTTGGGTCTAGCGATGGAGACCCAGTACTTC.

Of note for this clone: The same CDR3 also results from other DNA sequences found in this sample. V usage is TRBV19 and J usage is TRBJ2-3; 8 bases map to TRBD2. This CDR3 has 15 amino acids. The trim removed 6 bases at V and 0 bases at J, leaving 5 bases unmatched. Germline V gene data show CDR1 as LNHDA and CDR2 as SQIVND (reference sequence). The CDR3 reads CASSLAGRSTDTQYF. CDR3 DNA sequence: TGTGCCAGTAGCTTAGCGGGACGCAGCACAGATACGCAGTATTTT.

The V and J genes are TRBV5-1 and TRBJ2-2, with 14 bases aligning to TRBD2. The CDR3 extends over 18 amino acids. V lost 2 bases to trimming and J lost 6 bases; unmatched junction nucleotides: 9. Germline V gene data show CDR1 as SGHRS and CDR2 as YFSETQ. This CDR3 is CASSFGTSGRVGAGELFF. CDR3 coding DNA: TGCGCCAGCAGCTTCGGGACTAGCGGGAGAGTTGGAGCCGGGGAGCTGTTTTTT.

This chain joins TRBV5-1 and TRBJ1-4, with D maybe TRBD1 (6 bases). The CDR3 consists of 15 residues. CDR1 SGHRS and CDR2 YFSETQ come from the germline V gene. Trimming cost V 4 bases and J 4 bases, with 14 bases left between them. CDR3 region: CASSPGRGGNEKLFF. As DNA, the CDR3 is TGCGCCAGCAGCCCTGGAAGGGGGGGTAATGAAAAACTGTTTTTT.

The J gene is TRBJ1-1, the V gene TRBV7-2; D gene ambiguous. Per the germline V gene, CDR1 is SGHTA and CDR2 is FQGNSA. V lost 2 bases and J 5 bases, leaving 15 bases between the germline ends. The CDR3 consists of 15 residues. The CDR3 is CASSLRGHGGTEAFF. In nucleotides, the CDR3 is TGTGCCAGCAGCTTACGAGGCCACGGAGGGACTGAAGCTTTCTTT.

The chain joins TRBV5-1 to TRBJ2-1; D is possibly TRBD1 (6 bases). This CDR3 is built from 14 residues. Trimming removed 0 bases from V and 4 bases from J, with 8 bases in between. Germline assignment: CDR1 SGHRS and CDR2 YFSETQ. The CDR3 reads CASSLGTDYNEQFF. CDR3 nucleotide sequence: TGCGCCAGCAGCTTGGGGACAGATTACAATGAGCAGTTCTTC.

To note about this clone: The sample carries other DNA sequences with the same CDR3. V and J are TRBV5-1 and TRBJ1-4; TRBD1 might be the D (5 bases). Germline CDR1 reads SGHRS; CDR2 reads YFSETQ. This CDR3 has 14 residues. V was cut by 0 bases and J by 8 bases, with 11 bases left in between. The CDR3 spells CASSLGQGGEKLFF. The CDR3 DNA follows: TGCGCCAGCAGCTTGGGCCAGGGTGGGGAAAAACTGTTTTTT.

CDR3 amino acids: CSAEQGTEAFF. The CDR3 coding sequence is TGCAGTGCGGAACAGGGCACTGAAGCTTTCTTT. The chain carries TRBV20-1 and TRBJ1-1; D possibly corresponds to TRBD1 (6 bases). CDR3 length: 11 residues. The germline gives CDR1 DFQATT, CDR2 SNEGSKA (reference sequence). V was pared by 6 bases and J by 4 bases, with 9 bases between.

This chain uses TRBV7-9 with TRBJ2-1; 8 bases line up with TRBD2. Germline values: CDR1 SEHNR, CDR2 FQNEAQ (reference sequence). V lost 5 bases to trimming and J lost 2 bases; unmatched junction nucleotides: 2. The CDR3 sequence is 14 residues long. The CDR3 bases are TGTGCCAGCAGCCCCGGGGGGGCCTACAATGAGCAGTTCTTC. This codes for CASSPGGAYNEQFF.

For the CDR3, the DNA is TGTGCCAGCTCACCACCGGTTAGGACAACCGGGGAGCTGTTTTTT. Its protein is CASSPPVRTTGELFF. The rearrangement uses TRBV18 and TRBJ2-2, with D perhaps matching TRBD1 (5 bases). The V end lost 0 bases, the J end lost 5 bases, and 10 bases lay between the germline ends. The V gene's germline CDR1 is KGHSH and CDR2 LQKENI. CDR3 length: 15 residues.

This chain links TRBV6-5 with TRBJ2-7; D is unclear. The CDR3 has 16 residues. Per the germline V gene, CDR1 is MNHEY and CDR2 is SVGAGI. Trimming pared 2 bases from V and 1 base from J, leaving 15 bases between. The CDR3 sequence is CASSYISSPGSYEQYF. The CDR3 nucleotides read TGTGCCAGCAGTTACATCTCAAGTCCAGGTTCCTACGAGCAGTACTTC.

The chain has TRBV30 and TRBJ2-7; 8 positions match TRBD1. In germline, CDR1 is GTSNPN, CDR2 SVGIG (reference sequence). This CDR3 is 13 amino acids long. V dropped 3 bases and J dropped 5; count of bases not matched to a gene: 6. The CDR3 protein is CAWRKTGVNEQYF. CDR3 DNA: TGTGCCTGGAGGAAGACAGGGGTGAACGAGCAGTACTTC.

This chain links TRBV6-1 with TRBJ2-7; perhaps TRBD1 as D (6 bases). CDR3 size: 14 residues. Per the germline V gene, CDR1 is MNHNS and CDR2 is SASEGT. The V end lost 5 bases, the J end lost 0 bases, and 11 bases lay between the germline ends. CDR3 protein: CASSSDRFSYEQYF. In nucleotides, the CDR3 is TGTGCCAGCAGTTCAGACAGGTTCTCCTACGAGCAGTACTTC.

As to this clone: Distinct nucleotide sequences in the sample also encode this CDR3. The V and J genes are TRBV18 and TRBJ1-1; no firm D call. The V gene lost 1 base and the J gene lost 1 base, with 10 bases spanning the gap. Germline assignment: CDR1 KGHSH and CDR2 LQKENI. The CDR3 totals 15 residues. The CDR3 spells CASSPQGVGNTEAFF. The CDR3 nucleotides read TGTGCCAGCTCACCACAGGGAGTTGGGAACACTGAAGCTTTCTTT. Supplemented by reference TRBV18 and TRBJ1-1, the full variable domain reads NAGVMQNPRHLVRRRGQEARLRCSPMKGHSHVYWYRQLPEEGLKFMVYLQKENIIDESGMPKERFSAEFPKEGPSILRIQQVVRGDSAAYFCASSPQGVGNTEAFFGQGTRLTVV.

The chain recombines TRBV5-1 with TRBJ2-5, with 8 positions matching TRBD2. The V segment lost 3 bases and the J segment 5 bases; nucleotides outside the gene matches: 3. This CDR3 spans 13 amino acids. Germline V gene sequence: CDR1 SGHRS, CDR2 YFSETQ. CDR3 coding DNA: TGCGCCAGCAGCTCCTTAGCGGGGGAGACCCAGTACTTC. It yields the protein CASSSLAGETQYF.

The chain combines TRBV5-1 with TRBJ2-1; 14 bases agree with TRBD2. With V trimmed by 3 bases and J by 0 bases, 5 bases remained unmatched. The CDR3 runs 18 residues. From germline, CDR1 is SGHRS and CDR2 YFSETQ. The CDR3 coding sequence is TGCGCCAGCAGCTGGGGACTAGCGGGAGCGAGCTCCTACAATGAGCAGTTCTTC. Translating gives CASSWGLAGASSYNEQFF. The full variable domain, rest sourced from reference TRBV5-1 and TRBJ2-1, is KAGVTQTPRYLIKTRGQQVTLSCSPISGHRSVSWYQQTPGQGLQFLFEYFSETQRNKGNFPGRFSGRQFSNSRSEMNVSTLELGDSALYLCASSWGLAGASSYNEQFFGPGTRLTVL.

This clone was seen just once. V is TRBV6-1 and J is TRBJ2-7, with D maybe TRBD2 (6 bases). The V gene's germline CDR1 is MNHNS and CDR2 SASEGT. The CDR3 is 12 amino acids. Between the trimmed V and J ends, which lost 7 bases and 0 bases, there was a span of 7 bases. The CDR3 DNA reads as TGTGCCAGCACCGGGAGCTCCTACGAGCAGTACTTC. This gives the protein CASTGSSYEQYF.

The chain is built from TRBV9 and TRBJ1-2; no firm D call. Germline lookup yields CDR1 SGDLS and CDR2 YYNGEE. The length of the CDR3 is 13 residues. The V gene lost 3 bases and the J gene lost 4 bases, with 10 bases spanning the gap. CDR3 amino acids: CASSAPGLYGYTF. Here the CDR3 DNA reads TGTGCCAGCAGCGCCCCAGGACTCTATGGCTACACCTTC.